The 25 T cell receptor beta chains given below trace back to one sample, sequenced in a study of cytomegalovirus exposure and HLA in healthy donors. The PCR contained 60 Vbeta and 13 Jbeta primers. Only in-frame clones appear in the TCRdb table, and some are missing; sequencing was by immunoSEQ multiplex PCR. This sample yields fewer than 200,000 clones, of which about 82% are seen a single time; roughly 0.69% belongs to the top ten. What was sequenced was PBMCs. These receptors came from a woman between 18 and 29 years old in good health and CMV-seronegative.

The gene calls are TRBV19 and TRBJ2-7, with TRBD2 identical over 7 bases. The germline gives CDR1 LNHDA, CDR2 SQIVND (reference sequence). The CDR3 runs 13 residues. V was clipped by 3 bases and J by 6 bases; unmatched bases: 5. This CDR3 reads CASSIPPGGEQYF. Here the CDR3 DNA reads TGTGCCAGTAGTATTCCGCCGGGGGGCGAGCAGTACTTC.

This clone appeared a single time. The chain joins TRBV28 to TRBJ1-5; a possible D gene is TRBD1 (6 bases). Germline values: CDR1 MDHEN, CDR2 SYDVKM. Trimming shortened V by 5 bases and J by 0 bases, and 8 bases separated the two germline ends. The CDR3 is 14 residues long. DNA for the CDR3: TGTGCCAGCAGTAACAGGGTTAGCAATCAGCCCCAGCATTTT. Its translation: CASSNRVSNQPQHF.

The CDR3 loop is CASSLGLAGVVNEQFF. As DNA, the CDR3 is TGCGCCAGCAGCCTAGGACTAGCGGGAGTTGTAAATGAGCAGTTCTTC. The rearrangement links TRBV5-1 to TRBJ2-1; 13 nucleotides match TRBD2. The germline V gene has CDR1 SGHRS and CDR2 YFSETQ. The CDR3 extends over 16 amino acids. V shed 4 bases, J shed 7 bases, and the junction held 8 bases outside the gene matches.

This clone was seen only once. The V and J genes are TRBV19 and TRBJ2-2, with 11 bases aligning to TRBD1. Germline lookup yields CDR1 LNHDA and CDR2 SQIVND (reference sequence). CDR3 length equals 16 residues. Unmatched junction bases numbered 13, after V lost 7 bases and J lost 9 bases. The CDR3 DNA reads TGTGCCAGTACCCGAGGACAGGGGGCTTTAAGGCGGGAGCTGTTTTTT. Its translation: CASTRGQGALRRELFF.

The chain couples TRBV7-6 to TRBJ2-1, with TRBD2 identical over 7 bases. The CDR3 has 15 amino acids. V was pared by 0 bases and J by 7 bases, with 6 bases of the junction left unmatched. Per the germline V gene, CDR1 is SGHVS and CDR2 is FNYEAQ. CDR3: CASSLAGGVINEQFF. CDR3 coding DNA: TGTGCCAGCAGCTTAGCGGGGGGGGTAATAAATGAGCAGTTCTTC.

For the CDR3, the DNA is TGTGCCAGCACAGGATGTCGGGGGTGCGAGCTGTTTTTT. This translates into CASTGCRGCELFF. The gene calls are TRBV27 and TRBJ2-2, with D perhaps TRBD2 (6 bases). V was clipped by 7 bases and J by 11 bases, with 17 bases between them. CDR3 length equals 13 residues. CDR1 and CDR2 from the germline V gene are MNHEY and SMNVEV (reference sequence).

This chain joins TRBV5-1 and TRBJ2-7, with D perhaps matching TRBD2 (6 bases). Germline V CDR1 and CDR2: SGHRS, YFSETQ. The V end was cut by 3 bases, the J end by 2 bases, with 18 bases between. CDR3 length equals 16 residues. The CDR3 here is CASSSGVGRETYEQYF. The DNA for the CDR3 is TGCGCCAGCAGCTCGGGGGTGGGCAGGGAAACCTACGAGCAGTACTTC.

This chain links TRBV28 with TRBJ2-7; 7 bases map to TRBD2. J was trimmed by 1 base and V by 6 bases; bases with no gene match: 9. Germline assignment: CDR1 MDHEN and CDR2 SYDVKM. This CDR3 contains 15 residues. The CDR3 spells CASSPHRAGSYEQYF. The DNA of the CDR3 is TGTGCCAGCAGCCCCCATAGAGCGGGATCCTACGAGCAGTACTTC.

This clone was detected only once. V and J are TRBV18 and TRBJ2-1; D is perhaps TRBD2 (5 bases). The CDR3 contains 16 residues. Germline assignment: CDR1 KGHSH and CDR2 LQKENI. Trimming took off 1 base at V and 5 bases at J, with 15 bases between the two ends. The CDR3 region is CASSPRAAVVNNEQFF. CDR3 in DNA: TGTGCCAGCTCACCACGTGCAGCGGTAGTGAACAATGAGCAGTTCTTC.

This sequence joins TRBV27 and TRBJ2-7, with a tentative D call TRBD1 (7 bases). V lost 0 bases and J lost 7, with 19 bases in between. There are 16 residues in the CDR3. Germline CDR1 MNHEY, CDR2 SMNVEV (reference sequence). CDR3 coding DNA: TGTGCCAGCAGTTTATCGAGTCGGTCAGGGGGGCTTGAGCAGTACTTC. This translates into CASSLSSRSGGLEQYF.

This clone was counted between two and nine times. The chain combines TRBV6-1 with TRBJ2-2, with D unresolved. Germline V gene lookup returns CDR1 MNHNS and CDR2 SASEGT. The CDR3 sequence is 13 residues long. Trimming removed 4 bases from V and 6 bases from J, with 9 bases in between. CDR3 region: CASSASRSGELFF. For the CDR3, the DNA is TGTGCCAGCAGTGCCAGTCGCTCCGGGGAGCTGTTTTTT.

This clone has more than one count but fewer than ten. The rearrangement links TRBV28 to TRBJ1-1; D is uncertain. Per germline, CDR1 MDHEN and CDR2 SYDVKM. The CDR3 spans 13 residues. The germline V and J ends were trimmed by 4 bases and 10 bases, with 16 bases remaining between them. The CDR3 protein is CASSYGGAAGAFF. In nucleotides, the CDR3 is TGTGCCAGCAGTTACGGTGGAGCCGCGGGAGCTTTCTTT.

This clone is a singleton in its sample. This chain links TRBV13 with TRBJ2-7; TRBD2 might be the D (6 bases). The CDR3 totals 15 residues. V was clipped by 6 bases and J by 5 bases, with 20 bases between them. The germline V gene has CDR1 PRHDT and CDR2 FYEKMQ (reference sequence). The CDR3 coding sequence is TGTGCCAGCAGTTATCAGGGCGGGACGTTAGACGAGCAGTACTTC. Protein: CASSYQGGTLDEQYF. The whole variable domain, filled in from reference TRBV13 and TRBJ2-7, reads AAGVIQSPRHLIKEKRETATLKCYPIPRHDTVYWYQQGPGQDPQFLISFYEKMQSDKGSIPDRFSAQQFSDYHSELNMSSLELGDSALYFCASSYQGGTLDEQYFGPGTRLTVT.

In nucleotides, the CDR3 is TGCAGCGCCGCGACTATTCTCACAGATACGCAGTATTTT. This translates into CSAATILTDTQYF. The chain links TRBV29-1 to TRBJ2-3; tentatively, D is TRBD2 (5 bases). Germline assignment: CDR1 SQVTM and CDR2 ANQGSEA. The CDR3 consists of 13 residues. Trimming cost V 7 bases and J 2 bases, with 13 bases left between them.

This CDR3 is CASSRTDSRTYEQYF. CDR3 DNA: TGTGCCAGCAGCCGAACGGACAGCAGAACCTACGAGCAGTACTTC. The genes are TRBV9 and TRBJ2-5; D might be TRBD1 (6 bases). The DNA end lines up better with TRBJ2-7; the J call may be wrong. Germline values: CDR1 SGDLS, CDR2 YYNGEE. The CDR3 is 15 amino acids.

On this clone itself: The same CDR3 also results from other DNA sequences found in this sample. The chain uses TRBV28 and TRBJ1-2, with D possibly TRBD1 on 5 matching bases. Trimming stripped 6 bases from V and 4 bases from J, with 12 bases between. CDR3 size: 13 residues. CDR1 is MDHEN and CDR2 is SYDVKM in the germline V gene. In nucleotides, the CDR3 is TGTGCCAGCAGCAGCGGGACCCTCTATGGCTACACCTTC. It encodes CASSSGTLYGYTF.

The CDR3 loop is CASSRGRNQPQHF. CDR3 nucleotide sequence: TGTGCCAGCAGCCGAGGGCGCAATCAGCCCCAGCATTTT. The V call is TRBV7-9, the J call TRBJ1-5; D is unclear. V was clipped by 5 bases and J by 2 bases, with 7 bases between them. Germline V gene lookup returns CDR1 SEHNR and CDR2 FQNEAQ (reference sequence). The CDR3 totals 13 residues.

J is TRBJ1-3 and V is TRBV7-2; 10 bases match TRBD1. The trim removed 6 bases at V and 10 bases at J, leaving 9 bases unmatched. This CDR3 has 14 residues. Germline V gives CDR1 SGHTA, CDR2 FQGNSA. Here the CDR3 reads CASSSSGQGGTIYF. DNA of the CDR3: TGTGCCAGCAGTAGCTCAGGACAGGGGGGGACCATATATTTT.

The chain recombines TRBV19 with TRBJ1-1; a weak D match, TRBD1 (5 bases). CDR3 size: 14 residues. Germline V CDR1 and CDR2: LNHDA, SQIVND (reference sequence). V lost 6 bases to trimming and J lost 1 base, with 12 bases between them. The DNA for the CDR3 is TGTGCCAGTAGCCGCAGGGATAGGAACACTGAAGCTTTCTTT. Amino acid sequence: CASSRRDRNTEAFF.

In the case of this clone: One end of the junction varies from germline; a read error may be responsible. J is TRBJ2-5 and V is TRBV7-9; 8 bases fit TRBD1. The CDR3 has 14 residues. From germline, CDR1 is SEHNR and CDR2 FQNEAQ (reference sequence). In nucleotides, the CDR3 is TGTTCCAGCAGCTCCTACCGGGACAGGGAGACCCAGTACTTC. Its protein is CSSSSYRDRETQYF.

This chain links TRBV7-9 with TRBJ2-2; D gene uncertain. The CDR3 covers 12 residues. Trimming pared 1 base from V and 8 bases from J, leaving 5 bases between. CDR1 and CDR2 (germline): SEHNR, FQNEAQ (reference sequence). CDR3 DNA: TGTGCCAGCAGCTTAGGCCGGGGGGAGCTGTTTTTT. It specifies CASSLGRGELFF.

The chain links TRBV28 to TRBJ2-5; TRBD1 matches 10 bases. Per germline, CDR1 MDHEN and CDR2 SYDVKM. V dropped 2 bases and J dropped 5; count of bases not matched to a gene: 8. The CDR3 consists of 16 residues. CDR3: CASSLGDRGREETQYF. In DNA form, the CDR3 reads TGTGCCAGCAGTTTAGGAGACAGGGGGCGCGAGGAGACCCAGTACTTC.

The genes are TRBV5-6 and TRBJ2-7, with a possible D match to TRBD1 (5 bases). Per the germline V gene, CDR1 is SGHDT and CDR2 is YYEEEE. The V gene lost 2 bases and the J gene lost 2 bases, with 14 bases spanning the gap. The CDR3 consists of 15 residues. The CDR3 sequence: CASSFGAGIAYEQYF. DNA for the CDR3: TGTGCCAGCAGCTTTGGGGCAGGGATAGCCTACGAGCAGTACTTC.

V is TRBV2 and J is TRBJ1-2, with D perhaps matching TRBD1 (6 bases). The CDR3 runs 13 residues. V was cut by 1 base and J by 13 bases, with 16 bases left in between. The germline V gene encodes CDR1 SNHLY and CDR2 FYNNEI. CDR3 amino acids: CASSEGQGTSCTF. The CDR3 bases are TGTGCCAGCAGTGAAGGGCAGGGGACCTCTTGCACCTTC. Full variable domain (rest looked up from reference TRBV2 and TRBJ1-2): EPEVTQTPSHQVTQMGQEVILRCVPISNHLYFYWYRQILGQKVEFLVSFYNNEISEKSEIFDDQFSVERPDGSNFTLKIRSTKLEDSAMYFCASSEGQGTSCTFGSGTRLTVV.

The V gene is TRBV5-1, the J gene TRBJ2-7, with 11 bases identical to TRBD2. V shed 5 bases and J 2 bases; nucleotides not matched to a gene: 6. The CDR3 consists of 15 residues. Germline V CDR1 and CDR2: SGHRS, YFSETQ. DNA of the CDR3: TGCGCCAGCAGACCGGGACTAGCGGCCACCTACGAGCAGTACTTC. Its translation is CASRPGLAATYEQYF.